This TCR beta chain is from a study of prognosis after radiotherapy for stage I lung cancer. Study-level background: Patients with stage I non-small cell lung cancer joined the study from 2018 through early 2019. Enrolled patients (over 12 men, roughly six women) had a median age of approximately 74 years and an age range of roughly 50 to 84 years. Study-level points and caveats: A fall in unique TCR clone counts followed stereotactic body radiation therapy, with medians of approximately 9,600 versus 7,200. Patients with metastases reportedly showed TRBV and TRBJ gene usage that differed from patients without metastases.

Remarks on this clonotype: Its antigen is unidentified.

The CDR3 extends over 15 amino acids. Germline CDR1 reads SGHRS; CDR2 reads YFSETQ. V shed 5 bases and J shed 4 bases, with 18 bases lying between them. Multiplex PCR, run in two rounds, amplified TCR beta CDR3 from genomic DNA. Used in first-round PCR were primers specific to each TRBV and TRBJ gene. Via MiXCR, TCRdb re-called the multiplex PCR reads, giving one row per CDR3 protein. In the table there are around 29,000 distinct CDR3 sequences, roughly 46% of which are singletons. Source: PBMCs, taken before or after stereotactic body radiation therapy (not recorded which). This sequence was found in a donor over 45 with non-small cell lung cancer. The V and J genes are TRBV5-1 and TRBJ1-2, with D possibly matching TRBD1 (5 bases). Written as DNA, the CDR3 is TGCGCCAGCAGTTCGAGTCCGGGACGGACCTATGGCTACACCTTC. As protein: CASSSSPGRTYGYTF.